This T cell receptor (beta chain) was sequenced during a study of blood T cells in healthy people across ages. Germline assignment: CDR1 SGHVS and CDR2 FQNEAQ. This CDR3 comprises 12 residues. Sample-barcoded 5' priming and a J-beta primer mix drove a second PCR of about 7 to 11 cycles. One entry per CDR3 protein, called by TCRdb with MiXCR from the 5' RACE reads. Seen here are roughly 800,000 distinct CDR3 sequences, roughly 64% observed once, and the top ten hold approximately 21%. This sequence originates from a man aged 25-40 years in good health. Sequencing was performed on blood. The gene calls are TRBV7-8 and TRBJ2-5; D call uncertain. Near its end, the DNA agrees better with TRBJ2-7, so the J call may be wrong. The CDR3 DNA reads TGTGCCAGCAGCTACACTACGGTCGAGCAGTACTTC. Translating gives CASSYTTVEQYF.